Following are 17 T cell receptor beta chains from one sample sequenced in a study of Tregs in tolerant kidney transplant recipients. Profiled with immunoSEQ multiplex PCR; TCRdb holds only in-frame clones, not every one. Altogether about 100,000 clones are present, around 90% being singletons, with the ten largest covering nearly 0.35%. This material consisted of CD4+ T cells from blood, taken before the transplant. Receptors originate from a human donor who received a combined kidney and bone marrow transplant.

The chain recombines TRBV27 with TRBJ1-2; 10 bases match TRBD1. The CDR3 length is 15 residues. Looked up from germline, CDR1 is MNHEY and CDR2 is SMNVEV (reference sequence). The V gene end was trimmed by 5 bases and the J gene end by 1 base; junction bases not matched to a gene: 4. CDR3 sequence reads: CASSPGQGGNYGYTF. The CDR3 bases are TGTGCCAGCAGTCCCGGACAGGGGGGTAACTATGGCTACACCTTC.

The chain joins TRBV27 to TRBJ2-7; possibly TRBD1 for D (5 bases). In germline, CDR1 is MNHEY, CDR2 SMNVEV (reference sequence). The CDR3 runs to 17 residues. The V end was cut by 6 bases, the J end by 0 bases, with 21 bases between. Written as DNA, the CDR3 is TGTGCCAGCAGCACATCCCCGGGCAGGGTGAGCTCCTACGAGCAGTACTTC. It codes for CASSTSPGRVSSYEQYF.

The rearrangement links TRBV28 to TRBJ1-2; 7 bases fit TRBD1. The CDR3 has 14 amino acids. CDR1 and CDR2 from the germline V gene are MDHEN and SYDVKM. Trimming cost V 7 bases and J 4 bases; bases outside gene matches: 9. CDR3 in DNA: TGTGCCAGCAACAAACAGGGGCAGAGCTATGGCTACACCTTC. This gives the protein CASNKQGQSYGYTF.

CDR3 sequence reads: CASSLSGGYQETQYF. CDR3 nucleotide sequence: TGCGCCAGCAGCTTGTCAGGTGGCTACCAAGAGACCCAGTACTTC. This sequence joins TRBV5-1 and TRBJ2-5; no reliable D call. V was trimmed by 1 base and J by 0 bases, leaving 10 bases between them. This CDR3 is built from 15 residues. Germline V lookup: CDR1 SGHRS, CDR2 YFSETQ.

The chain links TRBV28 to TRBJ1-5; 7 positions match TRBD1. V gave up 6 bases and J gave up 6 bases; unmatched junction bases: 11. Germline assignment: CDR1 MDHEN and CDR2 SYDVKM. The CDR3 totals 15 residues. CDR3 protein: CASRRRGTSFQPQHF. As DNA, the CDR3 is TGTGCCAGCAGGCGCAGGGGGACGTCGTTTCAGCCCCAGCATTTT.

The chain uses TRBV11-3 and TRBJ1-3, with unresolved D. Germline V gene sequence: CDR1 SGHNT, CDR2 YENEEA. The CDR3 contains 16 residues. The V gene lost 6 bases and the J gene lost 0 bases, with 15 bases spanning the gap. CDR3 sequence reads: CASRIHPLISGNTIYF. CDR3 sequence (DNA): TGTGCCAGCAGAATACACCCTCTGATCTCTGGAAACACCATATATTTT.

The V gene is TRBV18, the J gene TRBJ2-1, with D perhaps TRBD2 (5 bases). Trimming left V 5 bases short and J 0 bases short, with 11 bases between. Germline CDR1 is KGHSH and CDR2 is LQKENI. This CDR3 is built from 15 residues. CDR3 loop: CASSGSMSSYNEQFF. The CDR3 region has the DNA TGTGCCAGCTCAGGGAGTATGTCCTCCTACAATGAGCAGTTCTTC.

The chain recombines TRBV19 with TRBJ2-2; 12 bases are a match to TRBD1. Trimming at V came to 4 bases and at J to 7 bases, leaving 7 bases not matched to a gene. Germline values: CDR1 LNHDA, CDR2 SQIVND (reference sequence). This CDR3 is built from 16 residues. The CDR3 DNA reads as TGTGCCAGTAGTACCCGGGACAGGGGGCTTGGCGGGGAGCTGTTTTTT. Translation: CASSTRDRGLGGELFF.

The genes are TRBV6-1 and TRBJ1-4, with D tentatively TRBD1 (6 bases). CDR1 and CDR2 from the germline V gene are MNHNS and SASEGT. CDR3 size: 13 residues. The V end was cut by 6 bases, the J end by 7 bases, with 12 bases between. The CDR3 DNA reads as TGTGCCAGCAGGGGACAAGGAGTTGAAAAACTGTTTTTT. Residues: CASRGQGVEKLFF.

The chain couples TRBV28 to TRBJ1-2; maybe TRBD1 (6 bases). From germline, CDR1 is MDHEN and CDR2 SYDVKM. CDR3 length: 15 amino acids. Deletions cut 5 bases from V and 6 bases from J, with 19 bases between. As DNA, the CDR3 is TGTGCCAGCAGTCTAGCCGAAGGACAGCTTAATGGCTACACCTTC. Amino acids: CASSLAEGQLNGYTF.

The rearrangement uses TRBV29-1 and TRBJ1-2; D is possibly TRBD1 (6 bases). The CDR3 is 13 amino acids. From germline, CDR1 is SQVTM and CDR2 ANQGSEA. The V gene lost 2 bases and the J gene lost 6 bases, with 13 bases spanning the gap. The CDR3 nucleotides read TGCAGCGTTGAAATAGGGGGAGAACATGGCTACACCTTC. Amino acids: CSVEIGGEHGYTF. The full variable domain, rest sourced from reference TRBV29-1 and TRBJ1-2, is SAVISQKPSRDICQRGTSLTIQCQVDSQVTMMFWYRQQPGQSLTLIATANQGSEATYESGFVIDKFPISRPNLTFSTLTVSNMSPEDSSIYLCSVEIGGEHGYTFGSGTRLTVV.

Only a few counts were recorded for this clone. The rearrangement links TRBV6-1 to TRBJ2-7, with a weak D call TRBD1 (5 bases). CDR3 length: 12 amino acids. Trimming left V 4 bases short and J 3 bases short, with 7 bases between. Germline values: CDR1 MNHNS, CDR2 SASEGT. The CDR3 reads CASSGRVYEQYF. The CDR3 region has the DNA TGTGCCAGCAGTGGCAGGGTCTACGAGCAGTACTTC.

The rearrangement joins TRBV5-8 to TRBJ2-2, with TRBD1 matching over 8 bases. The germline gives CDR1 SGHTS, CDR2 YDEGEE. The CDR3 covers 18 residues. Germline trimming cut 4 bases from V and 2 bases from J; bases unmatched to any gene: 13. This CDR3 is CASSRDGQGRFNTGELFF. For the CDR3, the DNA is TGTGCCAGCAGCAGAGACGGACAGGGAAGGTTCAACACCGGGGAGCTGTTTTTT.

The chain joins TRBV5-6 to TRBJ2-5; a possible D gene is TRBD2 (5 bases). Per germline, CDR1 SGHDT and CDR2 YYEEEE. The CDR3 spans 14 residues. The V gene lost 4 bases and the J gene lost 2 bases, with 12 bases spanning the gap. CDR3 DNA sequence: TGTGCCAGCAGCCACGGGGTAGGACAAGAGACCCAGTACTTC. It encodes CASSHGVGQETQYF.

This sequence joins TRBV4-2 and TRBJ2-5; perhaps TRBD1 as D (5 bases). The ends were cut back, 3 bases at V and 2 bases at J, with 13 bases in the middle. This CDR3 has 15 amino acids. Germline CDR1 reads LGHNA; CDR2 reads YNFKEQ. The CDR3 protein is CASSQQGSGQETQYF. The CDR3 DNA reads TGTGCCAGCAGCCAGCAGGGAAGTGGGCAAGAGACCCAGTACTTC.

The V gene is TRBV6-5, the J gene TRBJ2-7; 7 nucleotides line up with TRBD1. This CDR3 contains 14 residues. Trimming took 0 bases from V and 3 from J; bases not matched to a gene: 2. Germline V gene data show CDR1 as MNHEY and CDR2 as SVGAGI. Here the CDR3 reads CASSYSRTGYEQYF. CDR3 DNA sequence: TGTGCCAGCAGTTACTCACGGACAGGCTACGAGCAGTACTTC.

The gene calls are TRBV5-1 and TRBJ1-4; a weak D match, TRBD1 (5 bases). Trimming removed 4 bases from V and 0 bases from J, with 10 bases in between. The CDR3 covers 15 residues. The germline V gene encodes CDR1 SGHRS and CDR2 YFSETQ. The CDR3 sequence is CASSPLGATNEKLFF. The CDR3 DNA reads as TGCGCCAGCAGCCCATTAGGGGCAACTAATGAAAAACTGTTTTTT. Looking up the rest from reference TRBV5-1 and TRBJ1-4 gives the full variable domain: KAGVTQTPRYLIKTRGQQVTLSCSPISGHRSVSWYQQTPGQGLQFLFEYFSETQRNKGNFPGRFSGRQFSNSRSEMNVSTLELGDSALYLCASSPLGATNEKLFFGSGTQLSVL.